This passage covers 2 T cell receptor beta chains from one sample sequenced in a study of Ad26.COV2.S vaccination and SARS-CoV-2 variants. Treatment of the sample: 15 to 20 received Ad26.COV2.S at low or high dose, single or two shots; 5 received placebo; per-sample allocation not given. Sampling was done on day 63 after the first vaccine or placebo injection. TCRdb's copy holds only in-frame clones and misses some; the assay was immunoSEQ multiplex PCR. The repertoire holds hundreds of thousands of clones, 70% to 90% seen once, with about 11% in the top ten. Here the sequenced sample was peripheral blood, taken in a trial of Ad26.COV2.S vaccine versus placebo. The receptor set was obtained from a person aged 18-60 years who received the Ad26.COV2.S COVID-19 vaccine or a placebo.

This chain connects TRBV6-1 to TRBJ1-6; D not certain. From germline, CDR1 is MNHNS and CDR2 SASEGT. The CDR3 covers 15 residues. The germline V and J ends were trimmed by 1 base and 11 bases, with 15 bases remaining between them. This CDR3 is CASSEGRARVPPLHF. The CDR3 DNA reads TGTGCCAGCAGTGAAGGACGGGCCCGCGTACCACCCCTCCACTTT.

The CDR3 sequence is CASSIGGANTEAFF. CDR3 nucleotides: TGTGCCAGTAGTATAGGGGGGGCGAACACTGAAGCTTTCTTT. The chain links TRBV19 to TRBJ1-1; a weak D match, TRBD1 (6 bases). The germline gives CDR1 LNHDA, CDR2 SQIVND (reference sequence). CDR3 length equals 14 residues. The V end was cut by 1 base, the J end by 1 base, with 7 bases between.